A single sample is the source of the 26 T cell receptor beta chains below, sequenced in a study of radiation and T cells in renal cell carcinoma. Time point specified: blood 2 weeks post-SBRT. Documented treatment: 15 Gy SBRT to primary tumor, nephrectomy 4 weeks later. Sequencing was performed with immunoSEQ multiplex PCR; in TCRdb, only in-frame clones are kept and a portion is missing. The sample contains about 150,000 clones, roughly 89% of which appear only once. Sequencing used blood, obtained from a patient whose treatment included radiotherapy and nephrectomy. These receptors were collected from a woman aged 50 to 60 with renal cell carcinoma.

The chain joins TRBV5-6 to TRBJ2-7, with D unresolved. V was trimmed by 0 bases and J by 5 bases, leaving 3 bases between them. Germline CDR1 SGHDT, CDR2 YYEEEE. The CDR3 is 11 residues long. CDR3: CASSLVNEQYF. In nucleotides, the CDR3 is TGTGCCAGCAGCTTGGTAAACGAGCAGTACTTC.

This chain joins TRBV5-1 and TRBJ1-6; 10 bases are shared with TRBD1. This CDR3 has 18 amino acids. Trimming took 4 bases from V and 0 from J; bases not matched to a gene: 7. CDR1 is SGHRS and CDR2 is YFSETQ in the germline V gene. Written as DNA, the CDR3 is TGCGCCAGCAGCCCGGGGACAGGGGCTAGCTCCTATAATTCACCCCTCCACTTT. It encodes CASSPGTGASSYNSPLHF.

This chain links TRBV19 with TRBJ1-2; weak D call: TRBD1 (5 bases). The CDR3 is made up of 14 amino acids. Germline lookup yields CDR1 LNHDA and CDR2 SQIVND (reference sequence). The V and J ends lost 7 bases and 8 bases respectively, with 20 bases between them. CDR3 bases: TGTGCCAGTACCCAAAGTGGGGACGGAGGCGGCTACACCTTC. Translation gives CASTQSGDGGGYTF.

In nucleotides, the CDR3 is TGTGCCACTCAGCGGGACAATACCTACGAGCAGTACTTC. Its translation: CATQRDNTYEQYF. V gene TRBV2 combines with J gene TRBJ2-7, with D perhaps TRBD2 (7 bases). This CDR3 is 13 amino acids long. V lost 10 bases and J lost 2, with 15 bases in between. Germline V gene sequence: CDR1 SNHLY, CDR2 FYNNEI.

The chain carries TRBV7-2 and TRBJ2-2; D is unresolved. Germline CDR1 is SGHTA and CDR2 is FQGNSA. The CDR3 extends over 15 amino acids. Trimming took off 4 bases at V and 0 bases at J, with 9 bases between the two ends. CDR3 bases: TGTGCCAGCAGCTCACAGAATACGAACACCGGGGAGCTGTTTTTT. Translation: CASSSQNTNTGELFF.

V is TRBV6-1 and J is TRBJ2-1; 11 bases align to TRBD2. Unmatched junction bases numbered 4, after V lost 3 bases and J lost 3 bases. The CDR3 runs 16 residues. Per the germline V gene, CDR1 is MNHNS and CDR2 is SASEGT. DNA of the CDR3: TGTGCCAGCAGTGATCGACTAGCGGGGAACTACAATGAGCAGTTCTTC. It yields the protein CASSDRLAGNYNEQFF.

This rearrangement joins TRBV7-8 to TRBJ2-7; no firm D call. V dropped 1 base and J dropped 2 bases, with 12 bases sitting between them. Germline V CDR1 and CDR2: SGHVS, FQNEAQ. This CDR3 spans 15 amino acids. CDR3 DNA sequence: TGTGCCAGCAGCTTAGAAGGTATCAGAGCCTACGAGCAGTACTTC. It translates to CASSLEGIRAYEQYF.

V is TRBV5-6 and J is TRBJ2-3, with 14 bases lining up with TRBD2. The CDR3 is 15 amino acids. Losses at the gene ends were 4 bases for V and 9 bases for J; bases not matched to a gene: 7. Per germline, CDR1 SGHDT and CDR2 YYEEEE. For the CDR3, the DNA is TGTGCCAGCAGCCCCGGGACTAGCGGGGGAAGGACGCAGTATTTT. Translation gives CASSPGTSGGRTQYF. Full variable domain (outside the CDR3, taken from reference TRBV5-6 and TRBJ2-3): DAGVTQSPTHLIKTRGQQVTLRCSPKSGHDTVSWYQQALGQGPQFIFQYYEEEERQRGNFPDRFSGHQFPNYSSELNVNALLLGDSALYLCASSPGTSGGRTQYFGPGTRLTVL.

The V call is TRBV5-1, the J call TRBJ1-4; D may be TRBD1 (5 bases). Trimming cost V 0 bases and J 6 bases, with 12 bases left between them. The CDR3 runs to 15 residues. Germline CDR1 and CDR2: SGHRS and YFSETQ. This CDR3 reads CASSLVAGLDEKLFF. CDR3 DNA sequence: TGCGCCAGCAGCTTGGTAGCAGGGTTGGATGAAAAACTGTTTTTT.

The chain carries TRBV4-2 and TRBJ2-3; TRBD1 might be the D (5 bases). The V end lost 0 bases, the J end lost 14 bases, and 18 bases lay between the germline ends. This CDR3 has 14 amino acids. Germline CDR1 is LGHNA and CDR2 is YNFKEQ. The CDR3 region has the DNA TGTGCCAGCAGCCAAGAAAGTGAAGGGGCCGATCGGTATTTT. Translated, it gives CASSQESEGADRYF.

The chain employs TRBV7-9 and TRBJ1-6; unclear D gene. This CDR3 has 15 amino acids. The germline V and J ends were trimmed by 5 bases and 7 bases, with 15 bases remaining between them. Germline V gene data show CDR1 as SEHNR and CDR2 as FQNEAQ (reference sequence). The CDR3 is CASSLDRVGNSPLHF. In DNA, the CDR3 is TGTGCCAGCAGCCTAGATCGGGTGGGGAATTCACCCCTCCACTTT.

V is TRBV25-1 and J is TRBJ1-1; D may be TRBD1 (5 bases). Germline CDR1 MGHDK, CDR2 SYGVNS. The CDR3 extends over 11 amino acids. Deletions cut 6 bases from V and 7 bases from J, with 9 bases between. CDR3 in DNA: TGTGCCAGCAGCGGGACTATTGAAGCTTTCTTT. Encoded protein: CASSGTIEAFF.

The V call is TRBV30, the J call TRBJ1-2; TRBD1 agrees at 9 bases. J gave up 7 bases and V 3 bases, and 9 bases lay outside the gene matches. The CDR3 consists of 14 residues. Germline V gives CDR1 GTSNPN, CDR2 SVGIG (reference sequence). In DNA form, the CDR3 reads TGTGCCTGGAGGGGATGGACAGGGGCGGGTGGCTACACCTTC. This sequence encodes CAWRGWTGAGGYTF.

Points on this clone: Other nucleotide sequences from this sample produce the same CDR3. The chain employs TRBV6-5 and TRBJ1-2; 9 nucleotides agree with TRBD1. V lost 1 base to trimming and J lost 7 bases; unmatched junction nucleotides: 1. The CDR3 spans 13 residues. Germline V gene data show CDR1 as MNHEY and CDR2 as SVGAGI. CDR3 DNA sequence: TGTGCCAGCAGTTACTTGGACAGGGGTGGCTACACCTTC. Its translation is CASSYLDRGGYTF.

The CDR3 DNA reads as TGTGCCAGCAGCCAAGAGGGCTACCGGGAGAATGAAAAACTGTTTTTT. It translates to CASSQEGYRENEKLFF. The chain employs TRBV14 and TRBJ1-4; D call uncertain. CDR1 SGHDN and CDR2 FVKESK come from the germline V gene. The CDR3 totals 16 residues. Trimming took 0 bases from V and 5 from J, leaving 13 bases between them.

The chain carries TRBV4-2 and TRBJ2-2, with a possible D match to TRBD1 (5 bases). The CDR3 consists of 16 residues. Per the germline V gene, CDR1 is LGHNA and CDR2 is YNFKEQ. Trimming removed 3 bases at V and 4 bases at J, with 15 bases between. The CDR3 region is CASSHPATQGTGELFF. The CDR3 nucleotides are TGTGCCAGCAGCCACCCAGCAACCCAGGGCACCGGGGAGCTGTTTTTT.

The rearrangement links TRBV29-1 to TRBJ1-4; 7 nucleotides line up with TRBD1. This CDR3 has 13 amino acids. Germline trimming cut 2 bases from V and 11 bases from J; bases unmatched to any gene: 8. Germline loops: CDR1 SQVTM, CDR2 ANQGSEA. The CDR3 here is CSVERGRTGKLFF. The DNA of the CDR3 is TGCAGCGTTGAACGGGGGAGGACAGGCAAACTGTTTTTT.

This chain joins TRBV2 and TRBJ2-3, with D uncertain. The CDR3 spans 13 residues. Germline-derived CDR1 and CDR2 are SNHLY and FYNNEI. V was cut by 6 bases and J by 1 base, with 8 bases left in between. CDR3 bases: TGTGCCAGCAGCATAGTAGGCACAGATACGCAGTATTTT. This gives the protein CASSIVGTDTQYF.

This clone came up a few times. The rearrangement joins TRBV18 to TRBJ2-1, with TRBD2 identical over 7 bases. From germline, CDR1 is KGHSH and CDR2 LQKENI. This CDR3 comprises 15 residues. J lost 2 bases, V lost 3 bases, and 4 bases had no gene match. The CDR3 sequence is CASSPGLTTYNEQFF. In DNA, the CDR3 is TGTGCCAGCTCACCGGGACTAACTACCTACAATGAGCAGTTCTTC.

The chain is built from TRBV2 and TRBJ1-5; D remains ambiguous. The CDR3 is 15 residues long. CDR1 is SNHLY, CDR2 FYNNEI, per germline. Trimming took off 1 base at V and 2 bases at J, with 9 bases between the two ends. The CDR3 DNA is TGTGCCAGCAGTGAAGATTCGGGTGGCAATCAGCCCCAGCATTTT. It is translated as CASSEDSGGNQPQHF. Complete variable domain (other parts from reference TRBV2 and TRBJ1-5): EPEVTQTPSHQVTQMGQEVILRCVPISNHLYFYWYRQILGQKVEFLVSFYNNEISEKSEIFDDQFSVERPDGSNFTLKIRSTKLEDSAMYFCASSEDSGGNQPQHFGDGTRLSIL.

The chain employs TRBV6-4 and TRBJ2-7, with TRBD2 as a possible D gene (5 bases). V was shortened by 4 bases and J by 6 bases, with 13 bases between the two germline ends. CDR1 is MRHNA, CDR2 SNTAGT, per germline. CDR3 size: 13 residues. Here the CDR3 DNA reads TGTGCCAGCAGTGCTATTTCTGGAGGCGAGCAGTACTTC. This gives the protein CASSAISGGEQYF.

This chain uses TRBV11-3 with TRBJ2-3, with 8 nucleotides matching TRBD1. Per the germline V gene, CDR1 is SGHNT and CDR2 is YENEEA. This CDR3 region has 15 residues. V was clipped by 6 bases and J by 8 bases; unmatched bases: 13. The CDR3 is CASSSDRGLGSTQYF. The CDR3, as DNA: TGTGCCAGCAGTAGTGACAGGGGACTGGGTTCTACGCAGTATTTT. The entire variable domain, with the rest obtained from reference TRBV11-3 and TRBJ2-3, is as follows: EAGVVQSPRYKIIEKKQPVAFWCNPISGHNTLYWYLQNLGQGPELLIRYENEEAVDDSQLPKDRFSAERLKGVDSTLKIQPAELGDSAVYLCASSSDRGLGSTQYFGPGTRLTVL.

V and J are TRBV18 and TRBJ2-7, with D tentatively TRBD1 (7 bases). V lost 2 bases, J lost 5 bases, and 13 bases lay in between. From germline, CDR1 is KGHSH and CDR2 LQKENI. CDR3 length: 14 amino acids. CDR3 sequence: CASSPATGTDEQYF. CDR3 nucleotide sequence: TGTGCCAGCTCACCAGCGACAGGGACTGACGAGCAGTACTTC.

The sample holds a few counts of this clone. This chain joins TRBV5-1 and TRBJ1-6; no clear D. The length of the CDR3 is 13 residues. Between the trimmed V and J ends, which lost 0 bases and 12 bases, there was a span of 10 bases. CDR1 is SGHRS and CDR2 is YFSETQ in the germline V gene. This chain's CDR3 is CASSLDPERPLHF. Here the CDR3 DNA reads TGCGCCAGCAGCTTGGACCCAGAGAGACCCCTCCACTTT.

The chain is built from TRBV19 and TRBJ2-3; unclear D gene. Trimming removed 6 bases at V and 0 bases at J, with 7 bases between. The V gene's germline CDR1 is LNHDA and CDR2 SQIVND (reference sequence). The CDR3 has 13 residues. The CDR3 DNA reads TGTGCCAGTAGCGCTATAAGCACAGATACGCAGTATTTT. Translated, it gives CASSAISTDTQYF.

The CDR3 here is CASRAGGENTIYF. The CDR3 region has the DNA TGTGCCAGTAGAGCAGGGGGCGAAAACACCATATATTTT. This chain joins TRBV6-6 and TRBJ1-3; 8 bases are shared with TRBD1. The germline V gene encodes CDR1 MNHNY and CDR2 SVGAGI (reference sequence). With 9 bases clipped from V and 6 bases from J, the junction kept 7 bases outside the gene matches. The CDR3 loop spans 13 amino acids.